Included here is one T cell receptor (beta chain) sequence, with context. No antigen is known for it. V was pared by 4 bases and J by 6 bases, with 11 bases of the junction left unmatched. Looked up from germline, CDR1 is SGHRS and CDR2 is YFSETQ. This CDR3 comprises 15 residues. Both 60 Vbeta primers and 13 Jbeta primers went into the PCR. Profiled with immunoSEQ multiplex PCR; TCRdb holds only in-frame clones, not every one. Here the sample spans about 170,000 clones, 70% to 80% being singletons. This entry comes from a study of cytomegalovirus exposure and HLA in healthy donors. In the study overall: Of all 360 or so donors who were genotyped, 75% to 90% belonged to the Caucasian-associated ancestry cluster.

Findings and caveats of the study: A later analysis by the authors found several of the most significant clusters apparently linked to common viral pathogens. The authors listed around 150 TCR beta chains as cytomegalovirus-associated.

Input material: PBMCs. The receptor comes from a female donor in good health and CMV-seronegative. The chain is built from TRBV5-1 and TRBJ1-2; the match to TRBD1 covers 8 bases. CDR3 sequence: CASSKTGGSVHGYTF. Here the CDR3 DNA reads TGCGCCAGCAGCAAAACAGGGGGGTCGGTTCATGGCTACACCTTC.